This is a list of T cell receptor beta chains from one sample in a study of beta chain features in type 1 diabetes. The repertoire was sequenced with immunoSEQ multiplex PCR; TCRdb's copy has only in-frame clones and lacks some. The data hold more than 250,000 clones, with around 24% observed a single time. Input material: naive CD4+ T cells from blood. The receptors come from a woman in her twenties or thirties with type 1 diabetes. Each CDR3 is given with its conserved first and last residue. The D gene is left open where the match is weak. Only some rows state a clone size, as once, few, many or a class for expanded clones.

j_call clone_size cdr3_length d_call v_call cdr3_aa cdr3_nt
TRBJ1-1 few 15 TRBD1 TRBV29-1 CSVGGDRGPGTEAFF TGCAGCGTTGGGGGGGACAGGGGGCCCGGCACTGAAGCTTTCTTT
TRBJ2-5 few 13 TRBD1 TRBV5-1 CASSPGTGETQYF TGCGCCAGCAGCCCCGGGACAGGGGAGACCCAGTACTTC
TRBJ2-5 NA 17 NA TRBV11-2 CASSLSRAIAEGETQYF TGTGCCAGCAGCTTATCAAGAGCAATAGCTGAGGGAGAGACCCAGTACTTC
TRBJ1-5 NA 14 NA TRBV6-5 CASSLQGSDQPQHF TGTGCCAGCAGCCTTCAGGGGAGCGATCAGCCCCAGCATTTT
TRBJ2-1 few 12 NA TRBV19 CASSTGFNEQFF TGTGCCAGTAGTACAGGGTTCAATGAGCAGTTCTTC
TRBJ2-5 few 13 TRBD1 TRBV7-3 CASSSGQGETQYF TGTGCCAGCAGCTCCGGACAGGGAGAGACCCAGTACTTC
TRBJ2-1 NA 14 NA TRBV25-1 CASSEGQGLNEQFF TGTGCCAGCAGTGAAGGTCAGGGCTTGAATGAGCAGTTCTTC
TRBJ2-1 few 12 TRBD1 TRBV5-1 CASSGQGYEQFF TGCGCCAGCAGCGGACAGGGCTATGAGCAGTTCTTC
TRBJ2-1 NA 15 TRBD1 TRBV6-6 CASRRAGTGVDEQFF TGTGCCAGCAGGAGAGCAGGGACAGGGGTCGATGAGCAGTTCTTC
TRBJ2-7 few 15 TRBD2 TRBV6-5 CASRSRGLAGTEQYF TGTGCCAGCAGATCCAGGGGACTAGCGGGAACCGAGCAGTACTTC
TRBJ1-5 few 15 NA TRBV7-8 CASSVGGGAEQPQHF TGTGCCAGCAGCGTCGGTGGGGGGGCGGAACAGCCCCAGCATTTT
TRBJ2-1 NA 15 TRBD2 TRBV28 CASSLGTIVYNEQFF TGTGCCAGCAGTTTAGGGACTATAGTCTACAATGAGCAGTTCTTC
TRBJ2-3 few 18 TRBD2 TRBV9 CASSTSPGPNSGADTQYF TGTGCCAGCAGCACTTCTCCCGGGCCCAACAGCGGGGCAGATACGCAGTATTTT
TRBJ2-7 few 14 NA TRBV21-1 CASSKEGQGYEQYF TGTGCCAGCAGCAAAGAGGGACAGGGCTACGAGCAGTACTTC
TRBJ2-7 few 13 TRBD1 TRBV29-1 CSVRTGDTYEQYF TGCAGCGTTCGGACAGGGGACACCTACGAGCAGTACTTC
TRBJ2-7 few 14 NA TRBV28 CASSFGGRAYEQYF TGTGCCAGCAGTTTTGGAGGGCGGGCCTACGAGCAGTACTTC
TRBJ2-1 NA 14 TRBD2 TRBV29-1 CSVLAGGSYNEQFF TGCAGCGTTCTAGCGGGAGGTAGCTACAATGAGCAGTTCTTC
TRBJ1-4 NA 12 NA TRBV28 CASRSSNEKLFF TGTGCCAGCAGATCTAGTAATGAAAAACTGTTTTTT
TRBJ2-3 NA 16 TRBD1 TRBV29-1 CSVPGWDRVNTDTQYF TGCAGCGTCCCCGGGTGGGACAGGGTAAACACAGATACGCAGTATTTT
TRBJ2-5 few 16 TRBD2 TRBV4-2 CASTASGSQIGETQYF TGTGCCAGCACGGCTAGCGGGAGTCAAATCGGTGAGACCCAGTACTTC
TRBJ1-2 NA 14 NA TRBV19 CASSILLNNYGYTF TGTGCCAGTTCTATCCTACTGAATAACTATGGCTACACCTTC
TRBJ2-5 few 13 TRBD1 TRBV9 CASSVRQGETQYF TGTGCCAGCAGCGTAAGACAGGGAGAGACCCAGTACTTC
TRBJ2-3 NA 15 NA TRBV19 CASSTIAESTDTQYF TGTGCCAGTAGTACCATAGCGGAGAGCACAGATACGCAGTATTTT
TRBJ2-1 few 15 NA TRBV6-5 CASTGTFSSYNEQFF TGTGCCAGCACAGGGACATTCAGCTCCTACAATGAGCAGTTCTTC
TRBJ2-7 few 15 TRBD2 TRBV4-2 CASSQRTSGTYEQYF TGTGCCAGCAGCCAAAGGACTAGCGGGACCTACGAGCAGTACTTC
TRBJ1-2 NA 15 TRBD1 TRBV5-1 CASSGGTGINYGYTF TGCGCCAGCAGTGGGGGGACAGGGATTAACTATGGCTACACCTTC
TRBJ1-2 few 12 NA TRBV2 CASSIGRGGYTF TGTGCCAGCAGTATAGGAAGGGGAGGCTACACCTTC
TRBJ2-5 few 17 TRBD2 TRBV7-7 CASSLETPGLGGETQYF TGTGCTAGCAGTCTAGAAACGCCGGGACTAGGAGGGGAGACCCAGTACTTC
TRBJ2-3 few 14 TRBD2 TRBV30 CAWNDGRGRDTQYF TGTGCCTGGAACGACGGGAGGGGAAGAGATACGCAGTATTTT
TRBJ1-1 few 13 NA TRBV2 CASSEQGNTEAFF TGTGCCAGCAGTGAACAGGGGAACACTGAAGCTTTCTTT
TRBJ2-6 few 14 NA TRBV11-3 CASRTASGANVLTF TGTGCCAGCAGGACAGCTTCTGGGGCCAACGTCCTGACTTTC
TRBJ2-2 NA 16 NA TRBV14 CASSQAGTANTGELFF TGTGCCAGCAGCCAAGCCGGGACTGCAAACACCGGGGAGCTGTTTTTT
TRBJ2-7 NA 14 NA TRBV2 CASVGIAGPYEQYF TGTGCCAGTGTCGGGATAGCCGGACCCTACGAGCAGTACTTC
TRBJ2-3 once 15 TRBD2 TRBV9 CASSPTSELTHTQYF TGTGCCAGCAGCCCGACTAGCGAGTTGACCCATACGCAGTATTTT
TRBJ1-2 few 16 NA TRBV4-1 CASSHRHVSQGYGYTF TGCGCCAGCAGCCACCGACACGTTTCTCAAGGTTATGGCTACACCTTC
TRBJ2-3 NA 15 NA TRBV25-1 CASSDMTSRTDTQYF TGTGCCAGCAGTGACATGACTAGTCGCACAGATACGCAGTATTTT
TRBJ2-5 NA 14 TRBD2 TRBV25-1 CASRGLAGGETQYF TGTGCCAGCAGGGGACTAGCGGGTGGGGAGACCCAGTACTTC
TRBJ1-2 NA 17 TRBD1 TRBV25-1 CATPGRGTGRGPYGYTF TGTGCCACCCCGGGACGAGGGACAGGGCGAGGACCATATGGCTACACCTTC
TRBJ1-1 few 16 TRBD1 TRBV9 CASSAWTGGPNTEAFF TGTGCCAGCAGCGCATGGACAGGGGGACCGAACACTGAAGCTTTCTTT
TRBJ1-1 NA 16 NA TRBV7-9 CASSLRQPTHNTEAFF TGTGCCAGCAGCCTAAGACAACCGACACATAACACTGAAGCTTTCTTT
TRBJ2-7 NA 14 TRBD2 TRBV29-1 CSVQRAGGSHEQYF TGCAGCGTTCAAAGAGCGGGAGGAAGCCACGAGCAGTACTTC
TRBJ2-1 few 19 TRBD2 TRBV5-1 CASSRKLAGPPPHYNEQFF TGCGCCAGCAGTAGGAAACTAGCGGGACCGCCTCCCCACTACAATGAGCAGTTCTTC
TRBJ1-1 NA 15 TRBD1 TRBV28 CASSTAGQGSTEAFF TGTGCCAGCAGTACCGCGGGACAGGGTAGCACTGAAGCTTTCTTT
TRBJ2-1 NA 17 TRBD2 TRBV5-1 CASSLPEQAGPYNEQFF TGCGCCAGCAGTTTACCCGAACAAGCGGGACCTTACAATGAGCAGTTCTTC
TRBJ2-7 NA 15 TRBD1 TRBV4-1 CASSPPGTVTYEQYF TGCGCCAGCAGCCCACCTGGGACAGTCACTTACGAGCAGTACTTC
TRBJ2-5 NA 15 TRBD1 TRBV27 CASSLSGTGKETQYF TGTGCCAGCAGTTTATCGGGGACAGGGAAGGAGACCCAGTACTTC
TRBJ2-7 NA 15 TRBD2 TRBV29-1 CSVVPRREAGYEQYF TGCAGCGTCGTCCCGCGGCGGGAGGCAGGGTACGAGCAGTACTTC
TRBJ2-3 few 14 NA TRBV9 CASSAGLFTDTQYF TGTGCCAGCAGCGCCGGACTATTCACAGATACGCAGTATTTT
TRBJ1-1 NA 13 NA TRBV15 CATSRDRHTEAFF TGTGCCACCAGCCGTGACAGACACACTGAAGCTTTCTTT
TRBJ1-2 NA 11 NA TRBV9 CASSVGQLYTF TGTGCCAGCAGCGTAGGACAACTCTACACCTTC
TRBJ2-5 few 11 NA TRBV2 CASSTRETQYF TGTGCCAGCAGCACCCGGGAGACCCAGTACTTC
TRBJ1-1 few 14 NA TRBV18 CASSQLGVNTEAFF TGTGCCAGCTCACAGCTCGGGGTGAACACTGAAGCTTTCTTT
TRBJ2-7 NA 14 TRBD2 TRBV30 CAWTASGTSYEQYF TGTGCCTGGACGGCTAGCGGGACATCCTACGAGCAGTACTTC
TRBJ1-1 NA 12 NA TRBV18 CASSPLDTEAFF TGTGCCAGCTCACCACTCGACACTGAAGCTTTCTTT
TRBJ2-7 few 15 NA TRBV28 CASSPRRILRNEQYF TGTGCCAGCAGTCCCCGACGGATTCTCAGGAACGAGCAGTACTTC
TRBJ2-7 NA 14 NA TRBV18 CASSPGTSVYEQYF TGTGCCAGCTCACCCGGGACTTCGGTATACGAGCAGTACTTC
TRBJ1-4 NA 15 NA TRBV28 CASLRWGATNEKLFF TGTGCCAGCCTACGGTGGGGGGCAACTAATGAAAAACTGTTTTTT
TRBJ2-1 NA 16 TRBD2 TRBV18 CASSPPGLARPNEQFF TGTGCCAGCTCACCGCCGGGACTAGCCAGACCTAATGAGCAGTTCTTC
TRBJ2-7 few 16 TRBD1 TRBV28 CASSSGDRLWFYEQYF TGTGCCAGCAGTAGTGGGGACAGGTTATGGTTCTACGAGCAGTACTTC